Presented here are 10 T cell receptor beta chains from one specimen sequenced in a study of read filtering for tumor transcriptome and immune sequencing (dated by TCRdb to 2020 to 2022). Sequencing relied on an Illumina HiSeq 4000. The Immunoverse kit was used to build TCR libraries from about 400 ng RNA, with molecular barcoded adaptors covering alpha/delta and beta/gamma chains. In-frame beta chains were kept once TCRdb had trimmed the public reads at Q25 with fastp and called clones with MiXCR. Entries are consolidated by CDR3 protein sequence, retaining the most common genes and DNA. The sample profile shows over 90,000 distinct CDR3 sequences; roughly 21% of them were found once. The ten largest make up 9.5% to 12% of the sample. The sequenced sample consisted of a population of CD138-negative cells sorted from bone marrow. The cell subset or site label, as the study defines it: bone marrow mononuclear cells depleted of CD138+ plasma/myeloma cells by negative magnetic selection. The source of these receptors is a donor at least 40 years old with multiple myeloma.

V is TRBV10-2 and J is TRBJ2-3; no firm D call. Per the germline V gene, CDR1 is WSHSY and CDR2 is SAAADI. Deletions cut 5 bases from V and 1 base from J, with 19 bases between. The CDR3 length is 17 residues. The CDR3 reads CASSPDRAARGTDTQYF. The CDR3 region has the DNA TGCGCCAGCAGTCCCGATAGGGCGGCACGGGGCACAGATACGCAGTATTTT.

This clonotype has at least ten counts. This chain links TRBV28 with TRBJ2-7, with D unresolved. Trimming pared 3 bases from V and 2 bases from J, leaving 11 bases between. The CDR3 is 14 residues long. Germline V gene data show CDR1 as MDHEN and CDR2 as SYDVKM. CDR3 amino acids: CASSLGLDTYEQYF. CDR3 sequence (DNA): TGTGCCAGCAGTTTGGGTTTGGATACCTACGAGCAGTACTTC. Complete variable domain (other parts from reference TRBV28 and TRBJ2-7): DVKVTQSSRYLVKRTGEKVFLECVQDMDHENMFWYRQDPGLGLRLIYFSYDVKMKEKGDIPEGYSVSREKKERFSLILESASTNQTSMYLCASSLGLDTYEQYFGPGTRLTVT.

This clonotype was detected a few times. The CDR3 DNA is TGTGCCAGCTCACCGGACAGGGGGCATGGACAGCCCCAGCATTTT. This encodes CASSPDRGHGQPQHF. The chain employs TRBV18 and TRBJ1-5; TRBD1 matches at 11 bases. CDR3 length equals 15 residues. The V gene end was trimmed by 3 bases and the J gene end by 7 bases; junction bases not matched to a gene: 5. Germline CDR1 reads KGHSH; CDR2 reads LQKENI.

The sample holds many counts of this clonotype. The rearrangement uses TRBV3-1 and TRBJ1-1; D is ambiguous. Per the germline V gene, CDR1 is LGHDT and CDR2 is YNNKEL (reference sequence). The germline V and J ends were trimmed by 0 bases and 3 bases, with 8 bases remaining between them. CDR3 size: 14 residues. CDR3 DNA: TGTGCCAGCAGCCAAGATAATTGGGACACTGAAGCTTTCTTT. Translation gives CASSQDNWDTEAFF.

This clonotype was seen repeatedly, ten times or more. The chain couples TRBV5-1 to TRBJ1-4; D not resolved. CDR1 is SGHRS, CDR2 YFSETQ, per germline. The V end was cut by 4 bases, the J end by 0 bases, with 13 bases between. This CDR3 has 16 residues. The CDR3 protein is CASSEGSRATNEKLFF. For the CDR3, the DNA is TGCGCCAGCAGCGAGGGTTCACGAGCAACTAATGAAAAACTGTTTTTT.

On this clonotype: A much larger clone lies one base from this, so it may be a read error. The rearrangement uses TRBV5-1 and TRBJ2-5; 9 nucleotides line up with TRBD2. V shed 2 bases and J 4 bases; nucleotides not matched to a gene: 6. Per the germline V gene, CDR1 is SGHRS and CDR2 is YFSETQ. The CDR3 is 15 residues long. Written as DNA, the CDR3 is TGCGCCAGCAGCTTTCTAGCGGGGCCACGAGAGACCCAGTACTTC. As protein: CASSFLAGPRETQYF.

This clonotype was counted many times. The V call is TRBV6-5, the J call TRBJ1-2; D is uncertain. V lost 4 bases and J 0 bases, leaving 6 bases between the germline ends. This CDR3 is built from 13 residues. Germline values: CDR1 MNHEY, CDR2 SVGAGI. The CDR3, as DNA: TGTGCCAGCAGTTCAATCCCTAACTATGGCTACACCTTC. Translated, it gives CASSSIPNYGYTF.

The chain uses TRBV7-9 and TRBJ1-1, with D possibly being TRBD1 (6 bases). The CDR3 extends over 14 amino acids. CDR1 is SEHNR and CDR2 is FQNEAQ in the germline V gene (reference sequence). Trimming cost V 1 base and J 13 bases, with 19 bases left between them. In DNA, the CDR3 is TGTGCCAGCAGCTTAGTGCAGGGGCTTTCCGCAGGTTTCTTT. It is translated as CASSLVQGLSAGFF.

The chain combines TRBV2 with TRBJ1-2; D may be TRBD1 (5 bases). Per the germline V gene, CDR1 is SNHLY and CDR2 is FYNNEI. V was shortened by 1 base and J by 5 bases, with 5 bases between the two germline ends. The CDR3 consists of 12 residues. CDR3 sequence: CASSEGQYGYTF. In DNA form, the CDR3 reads TGTGCCAGCAGTGAAGGACAGTATGGCTACACCTTC.

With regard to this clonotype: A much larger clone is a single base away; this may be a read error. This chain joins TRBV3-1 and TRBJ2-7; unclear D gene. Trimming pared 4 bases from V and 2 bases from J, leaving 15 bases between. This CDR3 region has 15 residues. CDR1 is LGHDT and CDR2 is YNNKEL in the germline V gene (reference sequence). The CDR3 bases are TGTGCCAGCAGCCGAGATTTGGCTAGGACCTACGAGCAGTACTTC. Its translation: CASSRDLARTYEQYF.